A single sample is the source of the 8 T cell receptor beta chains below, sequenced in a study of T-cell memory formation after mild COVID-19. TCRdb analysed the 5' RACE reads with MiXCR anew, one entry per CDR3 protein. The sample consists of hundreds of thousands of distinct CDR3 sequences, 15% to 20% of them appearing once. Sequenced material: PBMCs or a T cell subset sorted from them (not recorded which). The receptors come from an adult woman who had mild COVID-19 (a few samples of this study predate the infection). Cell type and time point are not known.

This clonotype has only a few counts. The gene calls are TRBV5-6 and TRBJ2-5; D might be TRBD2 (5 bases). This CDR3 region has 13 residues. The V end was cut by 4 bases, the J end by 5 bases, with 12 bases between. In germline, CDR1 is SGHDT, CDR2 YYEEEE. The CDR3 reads CASSRKTIETQYF. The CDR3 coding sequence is TGTGCCAGCAGCCGGAAGACTATCGAGACCCAGTACTTC.

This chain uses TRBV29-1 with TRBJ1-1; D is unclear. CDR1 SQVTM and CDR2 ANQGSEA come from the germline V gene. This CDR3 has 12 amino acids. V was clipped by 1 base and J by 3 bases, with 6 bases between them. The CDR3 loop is CSVEGGYTEAFF. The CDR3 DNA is TGCAGCGTTGAAGGGGGTTACACTGAAGCTTTCTTT.

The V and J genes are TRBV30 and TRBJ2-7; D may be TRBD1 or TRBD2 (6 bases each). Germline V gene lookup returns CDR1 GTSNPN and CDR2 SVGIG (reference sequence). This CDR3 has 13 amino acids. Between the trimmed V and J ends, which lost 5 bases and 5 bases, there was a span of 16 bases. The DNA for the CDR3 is TGTGCCTGGCGAAACAGTGGGGGGCACGAGCAGTACTTC. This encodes CAWRNSGGHEQYF. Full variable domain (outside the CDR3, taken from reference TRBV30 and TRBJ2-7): SQTIHQWPATLVQPVGSPLSLECTVEGTSNPNLYWYRQAAGRGLQLLFYSVGIGQISSEVPQNLSASRPQDRQFILSSKKLLLSDSGFYLCAWRNSGGHEQYFGPGTRLTVT.

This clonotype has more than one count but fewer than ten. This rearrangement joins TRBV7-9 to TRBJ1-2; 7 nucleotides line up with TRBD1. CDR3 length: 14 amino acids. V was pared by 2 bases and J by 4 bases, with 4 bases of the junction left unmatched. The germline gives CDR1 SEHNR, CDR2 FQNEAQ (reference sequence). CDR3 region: CASSLQQGSYGYTF. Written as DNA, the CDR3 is TGTGCCAGCAGCTTACAACAGGGGTCCTATGGCTACACCTTC. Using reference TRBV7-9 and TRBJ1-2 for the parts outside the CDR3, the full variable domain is DTGVSQNPRHKITKRGQNVTFRCDPISEHNRLYWYRQTLGQGPEFLTYFQNEAQLEKSRLLSDRFSAERPKGSFSTLEIQRTEQGDSAMYLCASSLQQGSYGYTFGSGTRLTVV.

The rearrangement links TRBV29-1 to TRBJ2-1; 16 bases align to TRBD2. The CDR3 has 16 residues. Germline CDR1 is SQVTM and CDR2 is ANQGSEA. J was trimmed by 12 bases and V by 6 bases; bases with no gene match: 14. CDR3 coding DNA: TGCAGCGTGGTAGTAAGGGGGACTAGCGGGAGGGTGGCGCAGTTCTTC. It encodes CSVVVRGTSGRVAQFF.

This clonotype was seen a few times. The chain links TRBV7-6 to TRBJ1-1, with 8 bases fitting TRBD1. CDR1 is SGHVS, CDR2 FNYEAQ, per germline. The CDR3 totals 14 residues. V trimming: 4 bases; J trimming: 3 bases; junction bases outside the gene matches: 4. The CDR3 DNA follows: TGTGCCAGCAGCTCCATGACAGGGGACACTGAAGCTTTCTTT. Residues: CASSSMTGDTEAFF.

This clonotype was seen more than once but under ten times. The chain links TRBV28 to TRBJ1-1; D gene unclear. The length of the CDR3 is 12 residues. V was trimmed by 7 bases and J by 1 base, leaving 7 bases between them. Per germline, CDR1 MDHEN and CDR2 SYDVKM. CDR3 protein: CASTDTNTEAFF. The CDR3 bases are TGTGCCAGCACAGACACGAACACTGAAGCTTTCTTT.

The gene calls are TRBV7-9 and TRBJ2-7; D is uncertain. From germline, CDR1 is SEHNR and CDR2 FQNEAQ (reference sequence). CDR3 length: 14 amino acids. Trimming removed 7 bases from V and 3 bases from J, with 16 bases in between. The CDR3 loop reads CASTSDPLRYEQYF. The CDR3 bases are TGTGCCAGCACATCGGATCCTCTACGCTACGAGCAGTACTTC.